One sample yielded the 28 T cell receptor beta chains listed below, sequenced in a study of blood T cell repertoires in COVID-19. Here immunoSEQ multiplex PCR was the method, and the copy in TCRdb shows in-frame clones only, minus some. The sample comprises roughly 36,000 clones, around 87% of which are singletons, and about a tenth rests with the top ten. Input material: peripheral blood. Source of these receptors: an elderly man with active COVID-19.

This clone was seen a handful of times. The rearrangement uses TRBV2 and TRBJ2-7; a weak D match, TRBD1 (5 bases). Trimming stripped 8 bases from V and 6 bases from J, with 8 bases between. The CDR3 contains 10 residues. In germline, CDR1 is SNHLY, CDR2 FYNNEI. CDR3: CASGQGEQYF. CDR3 nucleotide sequence: TGTGCCAGCGGCCAGGGCGAGCAGTACTTC.

The J gene is TRBJ2-2, the V gene TRBV6-2 or TRBV6-3; D might be TRBD2 (5 bases). The CDR3 is 14 amino acids. Germline V CDR1 and CDR2: MNHEY, SVGEGT. V dropped 4 bases and J dropped 2 bases, with 8 bases sitting between them. The CDR3 spells CASSSLANTGELFF. CDR3 DNA: TGTGCCAGCAGTTCCCTAGCCAACACCGGGGAGCTGTTTTTT.

The J gene is TRBJ2-1, the V gene TRBV3-1 (or the pseudogene TRBV3-2); 12 positions agree with TRBD2. V lost 1 base, J lost 3 bases, and 4 bases stayed unmatched. The CDR3 covers 17 residues. Per germline, CDR1 LGHDT and CDR2 YNNKEL (reference sequence). The CDR3 DNA follows: TGTGCCAGCAGCCAAGTGGGACTAGCGGGTTTCTACAATGAGCAGTTCTTC. Its protein product is CASSQVGLAGFYNEQFF.

The chain couples TRBV7-2 to TRBJ1-6, with TRBD1 identical over 7 bases. This CDR3 comprises 15 residues. CDR1 is SGHTA and CDR2 is FQGNSA in the germline V gene. V lost 6 bases to trimming and J lost 10 bases; unmatched junction nucleotides: 12. The CDR3 coding sequence is TGTGCCAGCAGTCTCAGGACAGGAGCCGTGTCACCCCTCCACTTT. Its protein is CASSLRTGAVSPLHF.

This chain links TRBV9 with TRBJ2-1; TRBD2 aligns across 8 bases. V shed 1 base, J shed 15 bases, and the junction held 15 bases outside the gene matches. Germline CDR1 reads SGDLS; CDR2 reads YYNGEE. The CDR3 extends over 15 amino acids. The CDR3 sequence: CASSVNPVEAGASFF. CDR3 DNA sequence: TGTGCCAGCAGCGTAAACCCCGTAGAAGCGGGAGCGTCGTTCTTC.

This clone is a singleton in its sample. This chain connects TRBV5-1 to TRBJ2-1; 8 positions agree with TRBD2. The length of the CDR3 is 13 residues. With V trimmed by 7 bases and J by 6 bases, 6 bases remained unmatched. Germline V gives CDR1 SGHRS, CDR2 YFSETQ. The CDR3 nucleotides read TGCGCCAGCCGGGAGGGCCAAACCAATGAGCAGTTCTTC. Its translation is CASREGQTNEQFF.

The genes are TRBV5-4 and TRBJ2-1, with 16 bases lining up with TRBD2. This CDR3 comprises 17 residues. V gave up 3 bases and J gave up 5 bases; unmatched junction bases: 5. Looked up from germline, CDR1 is SGHNT and CDR2 is YYREEE (reference sequence). Written as DNA, the CDR3 is TGTGCCAGCAGCTCGGGACTAGCGGGAGGGCCTCACAATGAGCAGTTCTTC. Its translation: CASSSGLAGGPHNEQFF.

CDR3 bases: TGCGCCAGCAGGGACAGGGGGACGGACGGGGAGCTGTTTTTT. Its protein product is CASRDRGTDGELFF. The chain couples TRBV5-1 to TRBJ2-2, with 10 positions matching TRBD1. V dropped 5 bases and J dropped 7; count of bases not matched to a gene: 5. The CDR3 contains 14 residues. The germline V gene has CDR1 SGHRS and CDR2 YFSETQ.

The chain combines TRBV18 with TRBJ1-6, with 7 bases identical to TRBD1. Germline V gene data show CDR1 as KGHSH and CDR2 as LQKENI. This CDR3 is 15 amino acids long. J gave up 7 bases and V 4 bases, and 7 bases lay outside the gene matches. This CDR3 reads CASSLDRDRNSPLHF. The CDR3 region has the DNA TGTGCCAGCTCACTGGACCGGGACAGAAATTCACCCCTCCACTTT.

The chain has TRBV18 and TRBJ1-2; D unresolved. Germline V gene sequence: CDR1 KGHSH, CDR2 LQKENI. The CDR3 extends over 14 amino acids. V was cut by 2 bases and J by 5 bases, with 12 bases left in between. This CDR3 reads CASSPSPTTYGYTF. CDR3 nucleotides: TGTGCCAGCTCACCAAGTCCGACTACATATGGCTACACCTTC. The variable domain in full, with the rest retrieved from reference TRBV18 and TRBJ1-2, is NAGVMQNPRHLVRRRGQEARLRCSPMKGHSHVYWYRQLPEEGLKFMVYLQKENIIDESGMPKERFSAEFPKEGPSILRIQQVVRGDSAAYFCASSPSPTTYGYTFGSGTRLTVV.

V is TRBV20-1 and J is TRBJ2-3; tentatively, D is TRBD2 (6 bases). This CDR3 spans 14 amino acids. Per the germline V gene, CDR1 is DFQATT and CDR2 is SNEGSKA (reference sequence). Deletions cut 3 bases from V and 1 base from J, with 11 bases between. The CDR3 bases are TGCAGTGCTAGTTGGCGGAGGGGCACAGATACGCAGTATTTT. Its translation is CSASWRRGTDTQYF.

This chain joins TRBV27 and TRBJ2-7, with D tentatively TRBD1 (5 bases). CDR3 size: 14 residues. CDR1 is MNHEY, CDR2 SMNVEV, per germline (reference sequence). V shed 2 bases and J shed 4 bases, with 12 bases lying between them. The CDR3 loop is CASSLKGYRYEQYF. CDR3 in DNA: TGTGCCAGCAGTTTAAAGGGGTACCGATACGAGCAGTACTTC.

The chain recombines TRBV6-5 with TRBJ2-1; D perhaps matches TRBD1 (5 bases). The CDR3 sequence is 13 residues long. The germline V and J ends were trimmed by 6 bases and 5 bases, with 11 bases remaining between them. The germline V gene has CDR1 MNHEY and CDR2 SVGAGI. The CDR3 region is CASRQGGDNEQFF. CDR3 coding DNA: TGTGCCAGCAGGCAGGGTGGAGACAATGAGCAGTTCTTC.

In its sample, this clone was seen once. CDR3 sequence reads: CASSQDQSGIREQYF. DNA for the CDR3: TGCGCCAGCAGCCAAGATCAGAGCGGGATTCGCGAGCAGTACTTC. The rearrangement links TRBV4-3 to TRBJ2-7; 7 nucleotides match TRBD2. The CDR3 covers 15 residues. Trimming removed 0 bases from V and 6 bases from J; junction bases left unmatched: 8. The germline CDR1 and CDR2 sequences are LGHNA and YSLEER.

This chain links TRBV18 with TRBJ2-7; D not resolved. Trimming left V 2 bases short and J 1 base short, with 6 bases between. CDR3 size: 13 residues. The germline V gene encodes CDR1 KGHSH and CDR2 LQKENI. The CDR3 spells CASSPYKSYEQYF. The CDR3 DNA follows: TGTGCCAGCTCACCATACAAGTCCTACGAGCAGTACTTC.

V is TRBV18 and J is TRBJ2-7, with D possibly matching TRBD1 (6 bases). CDR1 is KGHSH and CDR2 is LQKENI in the germline V gene. With 1 base removed from V and 5 bases from J, the gap between germline ends came to 9 bases. The CDR3 spans 13 residues. CDR3 loop: CASSPRRGHEQYF. The CDR3 nucleotides read TGTGCCAGCTCACCACGCAGGGGCCACGAGCAGTACTTC.

The chain recombines TRBV7-8 with TRBJ2-1; TRBD1 matches at 10 bases. In germline, CDR1 is SGHVS, CDR2 FQNEAQ. The V and J ends lost 5 bases and 4 bases, in that order; junction bases with no gene match: 5. There are 15 residues in the CDR3. The CDR3 DNA is TGTGCCAGCAGCCCGACAGGGGGCTTTTACAATGAGCAGTTCTTC. This codes for CASSPTGGFYNEQFF.

The chain combines TRBV9 with TRBJ2-7; the match to TRBD1 covers 8 bases. Germline lookup yields CDR1 SGDLS and CDR2 YYNGEE. This CDR3 region has 17 residues. V trimming: 2 bases; J trimming: 1 base; junction bases outside the gene matches: 11. CDR3 coding DNA: TGTGCCAGCAGCGTTCCCCAAGGGACAGGACTATCCTACGAGCAGTACTTC. As protein: CASSVPQGTGLSYEQYF.

V and J are TRBV27 and TRBJ1-2; D uncertain. V lost 5 bases, J lost 8 bases, and 18 bases lay in between. Germline V gives CDR1 MNHEY, CDR2 SMNVEV (reference sequence). CDR3 size: 14 residues. Here the CDR3 reads CASSPGSQLGGYTF. The DNA of the CDR3 is TGTGCCAGCAGTCCCGGAAGTCAGCTAGGAGGCTACACCTTC.

This clone was counted a few times. The chain joins TRBV3-1 (or the pseudogene TRBV3-2) to TRBJ1-6, with 9 positions matching TRBD1. The CDR3 loop spans 14 amino acids. The J segment lost 7 bases and the V segment lost 4 bases, leaving 2 bases of the junction unmatched. Germline loops: CDR1 LGHDT, CDR2 YNNKEL (reference sequence). CDR3 bases: TGTGCCAGCAGCCGGGGGACAGGGAATTCACCCCTCCACTTT. Translation gives CASSRGTGNSPLHF.

There are a few counts of this clone. This chain connects TRBV20-1 to TRBJ2-3, with 10 bases identical to TRBD1. CDR1 is DFQATT, CDR2 SNEGSKA, per germline (reference sequence). V was pared by 3 bases and J by 6 bases, with 18 bases of the junction left unmatched. This CDR3 comprises 18 residues. The CDR3 sequence: CSASWDRGRGAARDTQYF. For the CDR3, the DNA is TGCAGTGCTAGTTGGGACAGGGGAAGAGGGGCGGCCAGGGATACGCAGTATTTT.

The chain has TRBV10-2 and TRBJ2-1, with TRBD2 as a possible D gene (6 bases). CDR1 is WSHSY, CDR2 SAAADI, per germline. The CDR3 runs 15 residues. V lost 6 bases and J 6 bases, leaving 18 bases between the germline ends. CDR3 in amino acids: CASREPGLGRNEQFF. The DNA of the CDR3 is TGCGCCAGCAGGGAACCGGGACTCGGTCGCAATGAGCAGTTCTTC.

The V and J genes are TRBV19 and TRBJ2-3; the match to TRBD2 covers 8 bases. This CDR3 comprises 15 residues. After removal of 6 bases from V and 2 bases from J, the junction contained 7 bases not matched to a gene. Germline V lookup: CDR1 LNHDA, CDR2 SQIVND (reference sequence). The CDR3 spells CASRELADPTDTQYF. CDR3 nucleotide sequence: TGTGCCAGTAGGGAACTAGCGGACCCCACAGATACGCAGTATTTT. The full variable domain, in which reference TRBV19 and TRBJ2-3 provide the parts outside the CDR3, is DGGITQSPKYLFRKEGQNVTLSCEQNLNHDAMYWYRQDPGQGLRLIYYSQIVNDFQKGDIAEGYSVSREKKESFPLTVTSAQKNPTAFYLCASRELADPTDTQYFGPGTRLTVL.

The chain joins TRBV15 to TRBJ1-4; D gene uncertain. V lost 1 base, J lost 5 bases, and 11 bases lay in between. This CDR3 has 15 amino acids. Germline V gene data show CDR1 as LNHNV and CDR2 as YYDKDF (reference sequence). The DNA for the CDR3 is TGTGCCACCAGCAGAGGTGGGAGGGAGAATGAAAAACTGTTTTTT. The encoded protein is CATSRGGRENEKLFF.

The chain joins TRBV6-5 to TRBJ2-1, with D unclear. The CDR3 loop spans 15 amino acids. V gave up 0 bases and J gave up 6 bases, with 12 bases separating them. Per the germline V gene, CDR1 is MNHEY and CDR2 is SVGAGI. The CDR3 sequence is CASSYSKAQINEQFF. CDR3 nucleotide sequence: TGTGCCAGCAGTTACTCGAAAGCGCAGATCAATGAGCAGTTCTTC.

The chain combines TRBV5-8 with TRBJ2-1; TRBD2 might be the D (6 bases). The CDR3 contains 16 residues. V shed 4 bases and J shed 3 bases, with 17 bases lying between them. The V gene's germline CDR1 is SGHTS and CDR2 YDEGEE. The CDR3 is CASSPGEGVNYNEQFF. CDR3 nucleotides: TGTGCCAGCAGCCCGGGGGAAGGGGTGAACTACAATGAGCAGTTCTTC.

This clone was observed a few times. The genes are TRBV5-6 and TRBJ2-1; D might be TRBD2 (6 bases). Germline assignment: CDR1 SGHDT and CDR2 YYEEEE. Between the trimmed V and J ends, which lost 0 bases and 0 bases, there was a span of 10 bases. The CDR3 covers 16 residues. This CDR3 reads CASSLDLGGSYNEQFF. CDR3 sequence (DNA): TGTGCCAGCAGCTTGGATCTGGGAGGCTCCTACAATGAGCAGTTCTTC.

CDR3 nucleotides: TGTGCCTGGAGTGTTGGGGCAGGCAATCAGCCCCAGCATTTT. The encoded protein is CAWSVGAGNQPQHF. V and J are TRBV30 and TRBJ1-5, with D perhaps matching TRBD1 (5 bases). This CDR3 contains 14 residues. Germline V gives CDR1 GTSNPN, CDR2 SVGIG (reference sequence). The V gene lost 0 bases and the J gene lost 2 bases, with 8 bases spanning the gap.